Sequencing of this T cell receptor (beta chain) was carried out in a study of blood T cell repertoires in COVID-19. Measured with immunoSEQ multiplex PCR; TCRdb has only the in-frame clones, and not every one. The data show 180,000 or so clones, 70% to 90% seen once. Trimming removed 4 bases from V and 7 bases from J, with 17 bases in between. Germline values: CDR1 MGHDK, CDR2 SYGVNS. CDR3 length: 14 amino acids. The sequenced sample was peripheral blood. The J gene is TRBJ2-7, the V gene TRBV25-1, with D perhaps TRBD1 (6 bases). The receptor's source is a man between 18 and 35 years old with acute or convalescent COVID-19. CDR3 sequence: CASSVGGVGFEQYF. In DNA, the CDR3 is TGTGCCAGCAGTGTAGGGGGAGTTGGGTTTGAGCAGTACTTC.